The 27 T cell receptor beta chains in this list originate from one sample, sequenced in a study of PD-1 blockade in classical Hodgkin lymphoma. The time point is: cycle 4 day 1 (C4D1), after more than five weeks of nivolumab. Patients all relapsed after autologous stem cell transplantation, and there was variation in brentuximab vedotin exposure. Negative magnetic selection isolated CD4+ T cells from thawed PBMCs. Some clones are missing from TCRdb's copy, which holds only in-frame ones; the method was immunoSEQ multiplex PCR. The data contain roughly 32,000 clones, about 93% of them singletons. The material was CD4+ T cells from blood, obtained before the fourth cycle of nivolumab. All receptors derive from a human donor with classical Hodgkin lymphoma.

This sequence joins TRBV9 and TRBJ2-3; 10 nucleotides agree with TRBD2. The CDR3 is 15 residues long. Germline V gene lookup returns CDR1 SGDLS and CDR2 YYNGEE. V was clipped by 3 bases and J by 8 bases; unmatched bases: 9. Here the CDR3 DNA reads TGTGCCAGCAGCGACGAGAGCGGGAGGGGGGGTACGCAGTATTTT. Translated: CASSDESGRGGTQYF.

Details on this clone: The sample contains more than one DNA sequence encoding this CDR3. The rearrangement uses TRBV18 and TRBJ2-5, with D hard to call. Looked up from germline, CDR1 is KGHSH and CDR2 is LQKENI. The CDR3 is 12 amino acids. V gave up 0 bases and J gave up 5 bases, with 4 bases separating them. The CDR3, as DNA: TGTGCCAGCTCACCACCGGCGGAGACCCAGTACTTC. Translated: CASSPPAETQYF.

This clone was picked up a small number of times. CDR3 coding DNA: TGTGCCAGCAGTCCCCAGAGGGCGGGGCTAGGCTACACCTTC. Its protein product is CASSPQRAGLGYTF. The genes are TRBV6-5 and TRBJ1-2, with D maybe TRBD1 (5 bases). This CDR3 region has 14 residues. Between the trimmed V and J ends, which lost 5 bases and 8 bases, there was a span of 18 bases. Germline V gene lookup returns CDR1 MNHEY and CDR2 SVGAGI.

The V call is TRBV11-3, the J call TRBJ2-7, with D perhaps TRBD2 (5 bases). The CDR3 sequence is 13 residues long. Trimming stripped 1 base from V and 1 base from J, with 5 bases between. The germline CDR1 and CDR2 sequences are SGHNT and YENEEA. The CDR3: CASSLGESYEQYF. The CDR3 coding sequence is TGTGCCAGCAGCTTAGGGGAGTCCTACGAGCAGTACTTC.

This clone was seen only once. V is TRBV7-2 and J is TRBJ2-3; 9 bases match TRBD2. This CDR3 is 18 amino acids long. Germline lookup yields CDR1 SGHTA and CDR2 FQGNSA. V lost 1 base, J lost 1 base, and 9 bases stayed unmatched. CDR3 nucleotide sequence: TGTGCCAGCAGCTTAGTATCGACGACTAGCGGTGGCACAGATACGCAGTATTTT. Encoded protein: CASSLVSTTSGGTDTQYF.

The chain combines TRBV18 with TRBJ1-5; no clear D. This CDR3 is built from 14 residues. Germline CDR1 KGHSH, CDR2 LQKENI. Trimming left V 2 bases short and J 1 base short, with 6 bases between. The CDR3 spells CASSPVLSNQPQHF. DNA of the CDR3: TGTGCCAGCTCACCAGTTCTGAGCAATCAGCCCCAGCATTTT. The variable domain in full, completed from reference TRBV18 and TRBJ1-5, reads NAGVMQNPRHLVRRRGQEARLRCSPMKGHSHVYWYRQLPEEGLKFMVYLQKENIIDESGMPKERFSAEFPKEGPSILRIQQVVRGDSAAYFCASSPVLSNQPQHFGDGTRLSIL.

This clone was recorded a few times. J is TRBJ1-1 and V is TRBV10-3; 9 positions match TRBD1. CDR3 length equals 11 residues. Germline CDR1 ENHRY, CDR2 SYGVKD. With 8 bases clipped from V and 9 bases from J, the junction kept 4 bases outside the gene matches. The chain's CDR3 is CAIGTGTQAFF. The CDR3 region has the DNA TGTGCCATCGGGACAGGGACCCAAGCTTTCTTT.

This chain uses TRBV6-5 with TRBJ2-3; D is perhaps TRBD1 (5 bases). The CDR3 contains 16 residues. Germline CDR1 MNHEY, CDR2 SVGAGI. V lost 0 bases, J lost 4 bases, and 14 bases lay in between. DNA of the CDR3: TGTGCCAGCAGTTACTCAGATGTCCCAGGGTCAGATACGCAGTATTTT. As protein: CASSYSDVPGSDTQYF.

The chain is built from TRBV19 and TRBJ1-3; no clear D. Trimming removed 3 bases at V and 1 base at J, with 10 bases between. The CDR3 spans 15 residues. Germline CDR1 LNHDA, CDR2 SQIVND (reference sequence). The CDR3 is CASSIRSRSGNTIYF. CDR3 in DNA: TGTGCCAGTAGTATTCGGTCGCGTTCTGGAAACACCATATATTTT. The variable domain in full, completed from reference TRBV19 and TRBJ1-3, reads DGGITQSPKYLFRKEGQNVTLSCEQNLNHDAMYWYRQDPGQGLRLIYYSQIVNDFQKGDIAEGYSVSREKKESFPLTVTSAQKNPTAFYLCASSIRSRSGNTIYFGEGSWLTVV.

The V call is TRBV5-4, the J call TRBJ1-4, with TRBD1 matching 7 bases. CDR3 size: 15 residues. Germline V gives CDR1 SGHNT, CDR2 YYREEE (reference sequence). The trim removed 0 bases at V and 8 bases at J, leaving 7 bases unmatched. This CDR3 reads CASSLVGGLAEKLFF. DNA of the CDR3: TGTGCCAGCAGCTTGGTAGGGGGCTTGGCCGAAAAACTGTTTTTT.

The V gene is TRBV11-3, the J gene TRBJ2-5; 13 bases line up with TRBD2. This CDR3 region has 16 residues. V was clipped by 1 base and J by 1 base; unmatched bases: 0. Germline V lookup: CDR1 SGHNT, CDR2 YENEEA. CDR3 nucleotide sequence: TGTGCCAGCAGCTTAGGACTAGCGGGAGGCCAAGAGACCCAGTACTTC. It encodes CASSLGLAGGQETQYF. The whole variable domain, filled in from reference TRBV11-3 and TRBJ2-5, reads EAGVVQSPRYKIIEKKQPVAFWCNPISGHNTLYWYLQNLGQGPELLIRYENEEAVDDSQLPKDRFSAERLKGVDSTLKIQPAELGDSAVYLCASSLGLAGGQETQYFGPGTRLLVL.

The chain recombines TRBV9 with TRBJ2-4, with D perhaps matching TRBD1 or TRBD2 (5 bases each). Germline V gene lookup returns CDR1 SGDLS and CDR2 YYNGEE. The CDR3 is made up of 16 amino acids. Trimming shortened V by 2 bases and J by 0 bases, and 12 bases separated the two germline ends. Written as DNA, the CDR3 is TGTGCCAGCAGCGTCGAGGACGGGACAGCCAAAAACATTCAGTACTTC. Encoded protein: CASSVEDGTAKNIQYF.

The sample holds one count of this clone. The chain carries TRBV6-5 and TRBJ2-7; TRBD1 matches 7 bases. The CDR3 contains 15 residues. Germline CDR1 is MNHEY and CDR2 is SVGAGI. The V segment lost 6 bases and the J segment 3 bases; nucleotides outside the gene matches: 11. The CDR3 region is CASSRAPTGNYEQYF. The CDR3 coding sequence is TGTGCCAGCAGCCGAGCCCCGACAGGGAACTACGAGCAGTACTTC.

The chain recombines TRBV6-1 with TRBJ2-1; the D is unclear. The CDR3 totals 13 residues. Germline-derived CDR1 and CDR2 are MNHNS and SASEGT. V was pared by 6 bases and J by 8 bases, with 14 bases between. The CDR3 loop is CASSVDHPYEQFF. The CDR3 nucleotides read TGTGCCAGCAGCGTGGATCATCCCTATGAGCAGTTCTTC.

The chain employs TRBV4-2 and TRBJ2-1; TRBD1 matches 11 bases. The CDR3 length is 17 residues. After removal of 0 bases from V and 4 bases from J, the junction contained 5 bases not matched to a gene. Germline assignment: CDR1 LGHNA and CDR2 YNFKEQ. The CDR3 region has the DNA TGTGCCAGCAGCCAAGATGGGGGGACAGGGGGTTACAATGAGCAGTTCTTC. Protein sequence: CASSQDGGTGGYNEQFF.

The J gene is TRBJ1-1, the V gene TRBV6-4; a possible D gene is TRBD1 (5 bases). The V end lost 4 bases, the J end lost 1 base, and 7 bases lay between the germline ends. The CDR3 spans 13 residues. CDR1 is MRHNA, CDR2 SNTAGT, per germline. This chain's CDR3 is CASSAGPNTEAFF. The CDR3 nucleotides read TGTGCCAGCAGTGCAGGGCCGAACACTGAAGCTTTCTTT.

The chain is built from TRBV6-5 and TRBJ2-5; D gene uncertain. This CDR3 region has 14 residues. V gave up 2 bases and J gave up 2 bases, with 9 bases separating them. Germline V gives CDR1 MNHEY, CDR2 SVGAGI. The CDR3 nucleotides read TGTGCCAGCAGTTACACCGACAAGCAAGAGACCCAGTACTTC. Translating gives CASSYTDKQETQYF.

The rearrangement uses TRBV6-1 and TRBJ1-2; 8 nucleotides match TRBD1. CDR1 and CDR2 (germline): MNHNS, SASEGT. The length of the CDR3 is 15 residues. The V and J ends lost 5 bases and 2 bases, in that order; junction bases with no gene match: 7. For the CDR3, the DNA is TGTGCCAGCAGTACCACAGGGGGGGGCAACTATGGCTACACCTTC. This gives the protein CASSTTGGGNYGYTF.

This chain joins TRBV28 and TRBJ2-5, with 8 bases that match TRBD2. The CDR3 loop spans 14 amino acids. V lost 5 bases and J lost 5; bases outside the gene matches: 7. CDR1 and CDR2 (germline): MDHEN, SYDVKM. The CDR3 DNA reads TGTGCCAGCAGTAACGGGAGGGCCGTCGAGACCCAGTACTTC. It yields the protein CASSNGRAVETQYF.

CDR3 loop: CASSPSGSRNEQFF. DNA of the CDR3: TGTGCCAGCTCACCATCGGGGTCGCGTAATGAGCAGTTCTTC. The chain links TRBV18 to TRBJ2-1; perhaps TRBD2 as D (5 bases). Germline CDR1 reads KGHSH; CDR2 reads LQKENI. The CDR3 length is 14 residues. Deletions cut 2 bases from V and 7 bases from J, with 12 bases between.

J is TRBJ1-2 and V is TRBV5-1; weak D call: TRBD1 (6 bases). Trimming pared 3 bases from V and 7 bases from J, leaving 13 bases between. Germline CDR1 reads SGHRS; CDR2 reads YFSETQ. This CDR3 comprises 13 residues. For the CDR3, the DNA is TGCGCCAGCAGCTCGGGACATTTCGGTGGCTACACCTTC. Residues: CASSSGHFGGYTF.

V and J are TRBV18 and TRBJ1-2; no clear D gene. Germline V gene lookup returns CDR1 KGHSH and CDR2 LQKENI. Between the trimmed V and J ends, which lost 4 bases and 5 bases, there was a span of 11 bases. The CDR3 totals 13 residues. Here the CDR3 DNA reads TGTGCCAGCTCACTACAGACCGATTATGGCTACACCTTC. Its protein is CASSLQTDYGYTF.

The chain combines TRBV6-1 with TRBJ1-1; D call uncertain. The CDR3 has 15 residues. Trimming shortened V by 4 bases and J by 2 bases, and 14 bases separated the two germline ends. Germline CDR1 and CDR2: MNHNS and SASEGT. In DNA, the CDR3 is TGTGCCAGCAGTGTTATGGACCACCAAAACACTGAAGCTTTCTTT. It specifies CASSVMDHQNTEAFF.

In DNA, the CDR3 is TGTGCCAGTAGTCTCGGGTACACTGAAGCTTTCTTT. Amino acid sequence: CASSLGYTEAFF. The V gene is TRBV19, the J gene TRBJ1-1; D gene unclear. The CDR3 totals 12 residues. CDR1 is LNHDA and CDR2 is SQIVND in the germline V gene (reference sequence). V was clipped by 5 bases and J by 3 bases, with 7 bases between them.

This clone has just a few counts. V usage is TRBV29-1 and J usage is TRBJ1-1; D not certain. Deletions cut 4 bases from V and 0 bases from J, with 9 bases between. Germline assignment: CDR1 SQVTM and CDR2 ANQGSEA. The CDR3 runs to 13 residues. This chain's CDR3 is CSVVGSMNTEAFF. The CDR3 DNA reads TGCAGCGTTGTGGGATCCATGAACACTGAAGCTTTCTTT.

The CDR3, as DNA: TGTGCCTGGATGGGGGGAACCTACGAGCAGTACTTC. Its protein is CAWMGGTYEQYF. The chain joins TRBV30 to TRBJ2-7; the D gene is possibly TRBD2 (6 bases). Trimming left V 4 bases short and J 2 bases short, with 9 bases between. Germline V lookup: CDR1 GTSNPN, CDR2 SVGIG (reference sequence). There are 12 residues in the CDR3.

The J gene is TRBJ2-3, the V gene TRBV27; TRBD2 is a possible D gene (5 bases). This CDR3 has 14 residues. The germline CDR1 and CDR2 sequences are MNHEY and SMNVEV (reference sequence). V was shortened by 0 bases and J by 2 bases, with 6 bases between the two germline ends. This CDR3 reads CASSLSRATDTQYF. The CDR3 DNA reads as TGTGCCAGCAGTTTATCGAGGGCCACAGATACGCAGTATTTT.